The entry below gives a single TCR beta chain sequence along with its context. The antigen is unknown. The CDR3 is 15 amino acids. The V and J ends lost 4 bases and 3 bases, in that order; junction bases with no gene match: 5. Per germline, CDR1 SEHNR and CDR2 FQNEAQ (reference sequence). This sample is drawn from a study of graft-versus-host responses after intestinal transplantation. In the study overall: Uniformly, recipients were administered anti-thymocyte globulin induction with subsequent tacrolimus and steroids for two to three years.

Assay: immunoSEQ multiplex PCR; the TCRdb copy retains only in-frame clones and omits some. The profile shows tens of thousands of clones, over 75% of them singletons. The chain carries TRBV7-9 and TRBJ2-7; the match to TRBD1 covers 11 bases. This TCR came from a human donor who received an intestinal transplant. The material was unstimulated CD8+ T cells sorted from spleen or lymph node cells, obtained before intestinal transplant. CDR3 sequence: CASSYRDRGIYEQYF. The CDR3 DNA reads TGTGCCAGCAGCTACCGGGACAGGGGGATCTACGAGCAGTACTTC.